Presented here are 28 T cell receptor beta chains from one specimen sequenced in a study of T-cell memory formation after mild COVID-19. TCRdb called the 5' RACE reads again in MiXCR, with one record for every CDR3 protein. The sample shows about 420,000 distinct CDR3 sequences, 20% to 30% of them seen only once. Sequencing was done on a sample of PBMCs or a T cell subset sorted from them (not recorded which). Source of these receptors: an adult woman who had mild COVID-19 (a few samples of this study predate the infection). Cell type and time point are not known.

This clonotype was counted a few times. DNA of the CDR3: TGTGCCAGCAGCCTAGGGGACAACTCTGAAGCTTTCTTT. It specifies CASSLGDNSEAFF. The J gene is TRBJ1-1, the V gene TRBV12-3 or TRBV12-4, with D tentatively TRBD1 (6 bases). The CDR3 is made up of 13 amino acids. V was clipped by 6 bases and J by 6 bases, with 14 bases between them.

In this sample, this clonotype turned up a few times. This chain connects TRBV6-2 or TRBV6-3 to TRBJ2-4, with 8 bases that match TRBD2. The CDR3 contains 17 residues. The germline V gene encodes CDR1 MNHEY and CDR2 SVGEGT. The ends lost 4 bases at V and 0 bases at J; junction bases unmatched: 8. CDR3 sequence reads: CASSSASGYLAKNIQYF. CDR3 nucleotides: TGTGCCAGCAGTTCAGCTAGCGGGTACCTAGCCAAAAACATTCAGTACTTC.

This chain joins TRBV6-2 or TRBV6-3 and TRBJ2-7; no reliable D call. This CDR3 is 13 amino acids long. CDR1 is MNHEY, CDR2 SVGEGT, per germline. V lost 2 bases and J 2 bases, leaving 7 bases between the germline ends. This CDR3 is CASSYVGAYEQYF. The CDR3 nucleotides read TGTGCCAGCAGTTACGTAGGAGCCTACGAGCAGTACTTC.

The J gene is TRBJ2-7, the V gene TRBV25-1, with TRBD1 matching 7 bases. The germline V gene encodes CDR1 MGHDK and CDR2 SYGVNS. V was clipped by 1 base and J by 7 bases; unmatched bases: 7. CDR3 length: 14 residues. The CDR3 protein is CASSEWQGVGEQYF. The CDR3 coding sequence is TGTGCCAGCAGTGAATGGCAGGGGGTGGGGGAGCAGTACTTC.

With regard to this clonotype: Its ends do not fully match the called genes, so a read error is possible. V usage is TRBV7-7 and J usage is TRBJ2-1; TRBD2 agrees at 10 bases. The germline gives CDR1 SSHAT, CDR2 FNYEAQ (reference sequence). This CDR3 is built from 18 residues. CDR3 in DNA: TGTGCTAGCAGCTTAGCGTACGCGGCTAGCGGGAGTTTATATGAGCAGTTCTTC. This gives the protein CASSLAYAASGSLYEQFF.

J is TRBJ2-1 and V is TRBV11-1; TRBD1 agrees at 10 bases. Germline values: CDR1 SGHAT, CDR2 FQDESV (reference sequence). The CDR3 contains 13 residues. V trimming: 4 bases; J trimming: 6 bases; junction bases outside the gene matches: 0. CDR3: CASSWDRGNEQFF. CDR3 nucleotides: TGTGCCAGCAGCTGGGACAGGGGCAATGAGCAGTTCTTC.

In nucleotides, the CDR3 is TGTGCCAGCAGCTTAGAAAGCGGTAGCACAGATACGCAGTATTTT. This encodes CASSLESGSTDTQYF. The V and J genes are TRBV7-9 and TRBJ2-3; D possibly corresponds to TRBD2 (5 bases). Germline V lookup: CDR1 SEHNR, CDR2 FQNEAQ (reference sequence). Trimming shortened V by 1 base and J by 0 bases, and 8 bases separated the two germline ends. The CDR3 runs to 15 residues.

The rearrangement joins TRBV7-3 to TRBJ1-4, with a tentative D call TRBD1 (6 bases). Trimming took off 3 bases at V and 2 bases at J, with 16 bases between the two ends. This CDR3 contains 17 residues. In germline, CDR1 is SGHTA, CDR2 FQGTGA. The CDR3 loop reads CASSFKQGEATNEKLFF. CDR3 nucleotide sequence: TGTGCCAGCAGCTTTAAACAGGGAGAAGCCACTAATGAAAAACTGTTTTTT.

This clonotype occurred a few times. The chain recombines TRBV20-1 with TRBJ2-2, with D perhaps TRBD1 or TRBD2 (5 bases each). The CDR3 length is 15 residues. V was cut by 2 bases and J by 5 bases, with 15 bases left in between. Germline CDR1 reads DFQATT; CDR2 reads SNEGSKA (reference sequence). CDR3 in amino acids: CSARREGLGTGELFF. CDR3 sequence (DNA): TGCAGTGCTAGACGCGAGGGGCTTGGGACCGGGGAGCTGTTTTTT.

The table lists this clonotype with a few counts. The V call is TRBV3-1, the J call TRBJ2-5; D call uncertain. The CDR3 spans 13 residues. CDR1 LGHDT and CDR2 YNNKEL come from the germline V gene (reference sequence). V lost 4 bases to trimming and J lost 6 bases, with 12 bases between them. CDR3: CASSLPGRKTQYF. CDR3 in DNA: TGTGCCAGCAGCCTCCCAGGTCGGAAGACCCAGTACTTC.

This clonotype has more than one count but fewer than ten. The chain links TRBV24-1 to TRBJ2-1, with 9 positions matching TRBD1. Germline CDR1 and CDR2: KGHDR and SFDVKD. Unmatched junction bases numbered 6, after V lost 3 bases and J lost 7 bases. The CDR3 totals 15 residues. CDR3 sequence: CATSDPGTGLNEQFF. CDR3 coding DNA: TGTGCCACCAGTGATCCCGGGACAGGGCTGAATGAGCAGTTCTTC.

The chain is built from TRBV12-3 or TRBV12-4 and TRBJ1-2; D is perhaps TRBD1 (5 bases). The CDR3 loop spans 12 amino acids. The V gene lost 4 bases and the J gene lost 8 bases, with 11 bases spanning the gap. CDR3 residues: CASSSGSWGYTF. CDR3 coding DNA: TGTGCCAGCAGTTCAGGGTCTTGGGGCTACACCTTC.

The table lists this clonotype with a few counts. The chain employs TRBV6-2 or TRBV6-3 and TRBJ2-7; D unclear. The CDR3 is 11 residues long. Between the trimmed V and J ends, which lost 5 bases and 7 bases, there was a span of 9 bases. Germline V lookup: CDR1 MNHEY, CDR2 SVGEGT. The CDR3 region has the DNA TGTGCCAGCAGTCGCTCGGAGGAGCAGTACTTC. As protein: CASSRSEEQYF.

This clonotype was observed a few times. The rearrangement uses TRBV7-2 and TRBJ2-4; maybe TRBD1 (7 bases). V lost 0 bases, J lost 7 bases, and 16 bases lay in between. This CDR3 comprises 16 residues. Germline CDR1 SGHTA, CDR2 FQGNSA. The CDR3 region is CASSLAQGGRMNIQYF. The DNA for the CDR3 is TGTGCCAGCAGCTTAGCTCAGGGGGGTAGAATGAACATTCAGTACTTC.

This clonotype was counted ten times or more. CDR3 in amino acids: CASSLGAVSSTDTQYF. The CDR3 DNA reads TGCGCCAGCAGCCTCGGGGCGGTTTCTAGCACAGATACGCAGTATTTT. The chain couples TRBV4-1 to TRBJ2-3; D assignment may be TRBD1 or TRBD2 (5 bases each). Germline V gives CDR1 MGHRA, CDR2 YSYEKL. The V and J ends lost 4 bases and 0 bases respectively, with 14 bases between them. The CDR3 covers 16 residues.

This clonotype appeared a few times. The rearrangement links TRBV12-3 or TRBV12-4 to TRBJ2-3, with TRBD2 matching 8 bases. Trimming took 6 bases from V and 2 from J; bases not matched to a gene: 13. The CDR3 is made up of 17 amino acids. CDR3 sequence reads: CASSSNRLAGATDTQYF. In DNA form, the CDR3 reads TGTGCCAGCAGCTCGAACCGGCTAGCGGGCGCCACAGATACGCAGTATTTT.

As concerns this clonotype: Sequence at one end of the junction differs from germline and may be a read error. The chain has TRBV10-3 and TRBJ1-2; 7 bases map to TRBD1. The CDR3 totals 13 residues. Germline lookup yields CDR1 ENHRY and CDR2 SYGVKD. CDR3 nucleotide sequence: TGTGCCATCAGTGAGTCGAGGTGGTCGGGGACAGCCTTC. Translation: CAISESRWSGTAF.

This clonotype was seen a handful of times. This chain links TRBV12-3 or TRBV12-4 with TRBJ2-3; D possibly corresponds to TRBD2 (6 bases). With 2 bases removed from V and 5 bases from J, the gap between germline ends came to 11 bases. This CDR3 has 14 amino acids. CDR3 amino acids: CASSLSGDLDTQYF. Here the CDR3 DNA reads TGTGCCAGCAGTTTATCGGGAGATTTAGATACGCAGTATTTT.

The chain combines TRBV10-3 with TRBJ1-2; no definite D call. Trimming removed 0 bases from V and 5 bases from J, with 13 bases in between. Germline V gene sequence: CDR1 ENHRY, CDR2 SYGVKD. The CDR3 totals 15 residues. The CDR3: CAISESPGGRYGYTF. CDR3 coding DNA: TGTGCCATCAGTGAGTCCCCAGGCGGGAGGTATGGCTACACCTTC.

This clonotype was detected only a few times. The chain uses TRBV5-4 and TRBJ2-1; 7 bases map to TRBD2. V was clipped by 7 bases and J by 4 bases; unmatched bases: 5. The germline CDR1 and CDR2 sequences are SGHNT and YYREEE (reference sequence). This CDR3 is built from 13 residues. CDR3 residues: CASRLAVYNEQFF. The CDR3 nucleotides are TGTGCCAGCCGACTAGCCGTATACAATGAGCAGTTCTTC.

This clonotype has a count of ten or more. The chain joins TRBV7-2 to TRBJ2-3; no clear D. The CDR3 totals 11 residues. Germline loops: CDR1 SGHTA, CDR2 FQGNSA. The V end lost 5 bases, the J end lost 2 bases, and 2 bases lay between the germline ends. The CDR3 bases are TGTGCCAGCAGCCACACAGATACGCAGTATTTT. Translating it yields CASSHTDTQYF. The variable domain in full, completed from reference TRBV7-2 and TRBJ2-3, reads GAGVSQSPSNKVTEKGKDVELRCDPISGHTALYWYRQSLGQGLEFLIYFQGNSAPDKSGLPSDRFSAERTGGSVSTLTIQRTQQEDSAVYLCASSHTDTQYFGPGTRLTVL.

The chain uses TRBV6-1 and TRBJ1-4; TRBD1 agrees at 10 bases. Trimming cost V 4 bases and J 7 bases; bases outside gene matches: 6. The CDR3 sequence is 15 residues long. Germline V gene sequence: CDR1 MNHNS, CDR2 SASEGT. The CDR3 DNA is TGTGCCAGCAGTGTGGGACAGGGGAGGAGTGAAAAACTGTTTTTT. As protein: CASSVGQGRSEKLFF.

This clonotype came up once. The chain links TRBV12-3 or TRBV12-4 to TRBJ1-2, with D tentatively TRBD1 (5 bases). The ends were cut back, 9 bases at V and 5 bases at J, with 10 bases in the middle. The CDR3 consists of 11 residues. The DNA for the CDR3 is TGTGCCAGTGAGGGGCTTTATGGCTACACCTTC. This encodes CASEGLYGYTF.

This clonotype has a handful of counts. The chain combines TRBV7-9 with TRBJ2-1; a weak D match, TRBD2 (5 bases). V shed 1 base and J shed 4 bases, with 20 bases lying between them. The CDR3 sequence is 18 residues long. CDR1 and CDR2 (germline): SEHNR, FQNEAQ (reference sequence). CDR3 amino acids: CASSLVVLRGGLYNEQFF. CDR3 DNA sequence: TGTGCCAGCAGCTTAGTGGTCCTACGTGGAGGCCTTTACAATGAGCAGTTCTTC.

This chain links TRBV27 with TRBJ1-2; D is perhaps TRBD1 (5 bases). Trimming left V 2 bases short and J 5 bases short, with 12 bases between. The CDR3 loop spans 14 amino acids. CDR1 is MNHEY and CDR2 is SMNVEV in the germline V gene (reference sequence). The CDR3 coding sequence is TGTGCCAGCAGTTTAAACTTTGAGGGGTATGGCTACACCTTC. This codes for CASSLNFEGYGYTF.

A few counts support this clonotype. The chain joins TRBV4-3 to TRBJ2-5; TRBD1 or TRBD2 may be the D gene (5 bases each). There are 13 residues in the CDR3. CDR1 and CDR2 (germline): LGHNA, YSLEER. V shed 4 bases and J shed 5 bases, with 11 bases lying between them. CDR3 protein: CASSRGDLETQYF. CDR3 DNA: TGCGCCAGCAGCCGAGGGGATTTGGAGACCCAGTACTTC.

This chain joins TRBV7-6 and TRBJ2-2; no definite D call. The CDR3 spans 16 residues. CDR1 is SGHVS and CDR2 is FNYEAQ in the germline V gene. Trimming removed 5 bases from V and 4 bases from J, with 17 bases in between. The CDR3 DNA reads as TGTGCCAGCAGCCAAGAAATAGCTAGGGTCACCGGGGAGCTGTTTTTT. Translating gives CASSQEIARVTGELFF.

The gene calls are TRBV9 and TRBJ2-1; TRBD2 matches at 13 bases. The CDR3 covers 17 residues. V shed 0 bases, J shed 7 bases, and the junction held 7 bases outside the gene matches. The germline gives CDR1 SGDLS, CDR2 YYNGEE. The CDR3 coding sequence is TGTGCCAGCAGCGTAGCTCGGACTAGCGGGAGTTGGAATGAGCAGTTCTTC. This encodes CASSVARTSGSWNEQFF.